This passage covers 15 T cell receptor beta chains from one sample sequenced in a study of cytomegalovirus exposure and HLA in healthy donors. PCR was performed using 60 Vbeta and 13 Jbeta primers. The method was immunoSEQ multiplex PCR; TCRdb's version includes in-frame clones alone and lacks a portion of them. Found here are some 180,000 clones, around 77% of them singletons; the top ten hold less than 2%. Material: PBMCs. These receptor sequences come from a woman under 40 in good health and CMV-seronegative.

J is TRBJ2-3 and V is TRBV9, with D possibly TRBD2 on 7 matching bases. CDR3 size: 16 residues. Trimming cost V 0 bases and J 4 bases, with 15 bases left between them. The germline gives CDR1 SGDLS, CDR2 YYNGEE. CDR3 DNA sequence: TGTGCCAGCAGCGTAGGAGGAGGGGGGAGGGCAGATACGCAGTATTTT. Translated, it gives CASSVGGGGRADTQYF. Using reference TRBV9 and TRBJ2-3 for the parts outside the CDR3, the full variable domain is DSGVTQTPKHLITATGQRVTLRCSPRSGDLSVYWYQQSLDQGLQFLIQYYNGEERAKGNILERFSAQQFPDLHSELNLSSLELGDSALYFCASSVGGGGRADTQYFGPGTRLTVL.

The chain employs TRBV5-5 and TRBJ1-2; D gene ambiguous. Trimming left V 4 bases short and J 8 bases short, with 15 bases between. Germline assignment: CDR1 SGHKS and CDR2 YYEKEE (reference sequence). The CDR3 runs to 13 residues. CDR3 coding DNA: TGTGCCAGCAGCGTACCGGGATCAGGAGGCTACACCTTC. Protein product: CASSVPGSGGYTF.

V usage is TRBV5-6 and J usage is TRBJ2-3; 11 bases are shared with TRBD2. The CDR3 loop spans 19 amino acids. Germline CDR1 and CDR2: SGHDT and YYEEEE. Losses at the gene ends were 0 bases for V and 8 bases for J; bases not matched to a gene: 17. CDR3 residues: CASSLERAGVAGGYSTQYF. DNA of the CDR3: TGTGCCAGCAGCTTGGAACGCGCCGGAGTAGCGGGGGGGTATAGTACGCAGTATTTT.

This clone was seen only once. This chain uses TRBV18 with TRBJ1-1; D might be TRBD1 (5 bases). The germline gives CDR1 KGHSH, CDR2 LQKENI. The CDR3 extends over 14 amino acids. Trimming took 3 bases from V and 6 from J, leaving 14 bases between them. CDR3 sequence: CASSPLGGEAEAFF. The CDR3 region has the DNA TGTGCCAGCTCACCGTTAGGAGGGGAGGCTGAAGCTTTCTTT.

The rearrangement links TRBV6-1 to TRBJ2-3; possible D gene TRBD2, 5 bases. The CDR3 is 16 residues long. Germline lookup yields CDR1 MNHNS and CDR2 SASEGT. V gave up 1 base and J gave up 2 bases, with 13 bases separating them. CDR3 region: CASSEGPAVVTDTQYF. CDR3 DNA: TGTGCCAGCAGTGAAGGGCCAGCGGTAGTCACAGATACGCAGTATTTT.

This sequence joins TRBV30 and TRBJ2-6, with D tentatively TRBD2 (6 bases). In germline, CDR1 is GTSNPN, CDR2 SVGIG (reference sequence). With 6 bases removed from V and 6 bases from J, the gap between germline ends came to 12 bases. The CDR3 sequence is 13 residues long. For the CDR3, the DNA is TGTGCCTGCGGGACTGCTCAGGCCAACGTCCTGACTTTC. Its protein product is CACGTAQANVLTF. The complete variable domain, with remaining parts taken from reference TRBV30 and TRBJ2-6, reads SQTIHQWPATLVQPVGSPLSLECTVEGTSNPNLYWYRQAAGRGLQLLFYSVGIGQISSEVPQNLSASRPQDRQFILSSKKLLLSDSGFYLCACGTAQANVLTFGAGSRLTVL.

This chain links TRBV30 with TRBJ2-3; 8 bases line up with TRBD2. CDR3 length equals 15 residues. Germline V gene data show CDR1 as GTSNPN and CDR2 as SVGIG (reference sequence). V shed 0 bases and J 0 bases; nucleotides not matched to a gene: 2. CDR3 nucleotide sequence: TGTGCCTGGAGTGTTTCGGGGGGGAGCACAGATACGCAGTATTTT. As protein: CAWSVSGGSTDTQYF.

This rearrangement joins TRBV9 to TRBJ1-3, with no clear D. The CDR3 totals 15 residues. Per germline, CDR1 SGDLS and CDR2 YYNGEE. With 2 bases removed from V and 0 bases from J, the gap between germline ends came to 9 bases. The CDR3 loop is CASSVAPGSGNTIYF. For the CDR3, the DNA is TGTGCCAGCAGCGTCGCACCAGGCTCTGGAAACACCATATATTTT.

The rearrangement joins TRBV4-1 to TRBJ2-1, with TRBD1 as a possible D gene (6 bases). CDR3 size: 17 residues. V lost 0 bases to trimming and J lost 5 bases, with 17 bases between them. Germline CDR1 reads MGHRA; CDR2 reads YSYEKL. CDR3 DNA sequence: TGCGCCAGCAGCCAAGATCAGGCCAGGGGTCTAAACAATGAGCAGTTCTTC. Translating gives CASSQDQARGLNNEQFF.

V usage is TRBV19 and J usage is TRBJ2-3; 7 positions match TRBD1. The ends lost 3 bases at V and 5 bases at J; junction bases unmatched: 2. This CDR3 is 13 amino acids long. The germline gives CDR1 LNHDA, CDR2 SQIVND (reference sequence). The CDR3 sequence is CASSMWDRDTQYF. CDR3 in DNA: TGTGCCAGTAGTATGTGGGACAGAGATACGCAGTATTTT.

This clone was counted once. The genes are TRBV7-2 and TRBJ2-1, with 14 bases fitting TRBD2. J lost 0 bases, V lost 5 bases, and 9 bases had no gene match. CDR3 length: 19 residues. Germline values: CDR1 SGHTA, CDR2 FQGNSA. In DNA form, the CDR3 reads TGTGCCAGCAGCCCCGGACTAGCGGGGGGCCCAAGCTCCTACAATGAGCAGTTCTTC. Its translation is CASSPGLAGGPSSYNEQFF.

This clone was picked up many times. The genes are TRBV6-6 and TRBJ2-1; a possible D gene is TRBD1 (6 bases). The ends were cut back, 2 bases at V and 6 bases at J, with 14 bases in the middle. The germline CDR1 and CDR2 sequences are MNHNY and SVGAGI (reference sequence). The CDR3 runs to 15 residues. The CDR3 bases are TGTGCCAGCAGTTACCCCCGAGGACAGACCAATGAGCAGTTCTTC. Residues: CASSYPRGQTNEQFF.

This sequence joins TRBV6-5 and TRBJ1-2, with a tentative D call TRBD1 (6 bases). In germline, CDR1 is MNHEY, CDR2 SVGAGI. The CDR3 spans 15 residues. Trimming left V 6 bases short and J 6 bases short, with 20 bases between. CDR3 DNA: TGTGCCAGCAGCCAAATCTTGGGGGCGCAGGATGGCTACACCTTC. It specifies CASSQILGAQDGYTF.

The rearrangement links TRBV6-4 to TRBJ2-7; 8 bases are shared with TRBD1. CDR1 is MRHNA and CDR2 is SNTAGT in the germline V gene. V lost 4 bases to trimming and J lost 0 bases; unmatched junction nucleotides: 5. CDR3 size: 15 residues. CDR3 DNA: TGTGCCAGCAGTGCCTTCGGACAGGGCTCCTACGAGCAGTACTTC. This translates into CASSAFGQGSYEQYF.

The chain has TRBV5-6 and TRBJ1-2; TRBD1 is a possible D gene (6 bases). The V gene's germline CDR1 is SGHDT and CDR2 YYEEEE. V was trimmed by 5 bases and J by 8 bases, leaving 19 bases between them. This CDR3 has 14 amino acids. CDR3 DNA: TGTGCCAGCAGTCTGACAGGCCCAACGGGAGGCTACACCTTC. This translates into CASSLTGPTGGYTF.